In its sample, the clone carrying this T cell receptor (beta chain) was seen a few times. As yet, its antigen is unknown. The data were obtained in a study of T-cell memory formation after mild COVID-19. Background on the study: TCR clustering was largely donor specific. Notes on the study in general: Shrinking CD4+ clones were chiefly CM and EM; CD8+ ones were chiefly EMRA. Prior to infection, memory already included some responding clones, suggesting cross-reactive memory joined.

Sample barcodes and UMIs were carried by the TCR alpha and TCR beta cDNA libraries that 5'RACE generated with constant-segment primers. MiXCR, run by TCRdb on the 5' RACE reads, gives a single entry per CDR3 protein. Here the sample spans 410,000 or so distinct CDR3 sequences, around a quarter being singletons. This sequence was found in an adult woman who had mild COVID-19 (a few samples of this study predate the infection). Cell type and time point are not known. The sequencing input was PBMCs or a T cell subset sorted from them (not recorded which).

The CDR3 bases are TGCAGTGCTGGCCAACTAGCGGGGACGTACAATGAGCAGTTCTTC. It translates to CSAGQLAGTYNEQFF. This chain connects TRBV20-1 to TRBJ2-1; 10 bases align to TRBD2. CDR1 and CDR2 (germline): DFQATT, SNEGSKA (reference sequence). J was trimmed by 4 bases and V by 5 bases; bases with no gene match: 8. The CDR3 sequence is 15 residues long.